The entry that follows covers one T cell receptor beta chain sequence. The V gene's germline CDR1 is SGHAT and CDR2 FQNNGV. Trimming removed 2 bases at V and 4 bases at J, with 11 bases between. The CDR3 extends over 14 amino acids. This sample is drawn from a study of T cell responses to AZD1222 COVID-19 vaccine. The data were produced by immunoSEQ multiplex PCR, yet TCRdb's version contains in-frame clones alone and is incomplete. The repertoire includes around 26,000 clones, about nine tenths of them detected once, and around 2.7% sits in the top ten. Analysis merged second doses at about 4 or about 12 weeks.

The material was peripheral blood, obtained 28 days after the second AZD1222 dose. The V gene is TRBV11-2, the J gene TRBJ2-5; D remains unclear. This clonotype was obtained from an adult who received the AZD1222 COVID-19 vaccine. Written as DNA, the CDR3 is TGTGCCAGCAGCTTACCGCAGACCAGAGAGACCCAGTACTTC. Translating gives CASSLPQTRETQYF.